This T cell receptor beta chain was sequenced during a study of type 1 regulatory T cells. Across the whole study: An in vitro protocol generated T-allo10, a Tr1-enriched, alloantigen-specific CD4 T cell product.

T-allo10 cells from the graft donor were described as anergic, host-alloantigen-specific, and alloantigen-specific suppressors. Each CDR3 protein is one row after TCRdb ran MiXCR on the reads. The sample shows roughly 67,000 distinct CDR3 sequences, about 69% of them seen only once. Concerning this clonotype: As yet, its antigen is unknown.

This CDR3 spans 14 amino acids. CDR1 is SGHRS and CDR2 is YFSETQ in the germline V gene. V dropped 4 bases and J dropped 5 bases, with 14 bases sitting between them. This clonotype was obtained from a human donor in good health. This chain uses TRBV5-1 with TRBJ2-3; D is possibly TRBD2 (6 bases). Sequenced sample: cultured T cells, either the whole culture or a sorted T cell fraction (not recorded which). Subset specified: Tr1-enriched cell product generated in vitro against host alloantigens. The CDR3 loop reads CASSPDLGGDTQYF. The CDR3 DNA reads as TGCGCCAGCAGCCCCGACCTGGGGGGAGATACGCAGTATTTT.